Listed here is a single T cell receptor (beta chain). Its antigen is unidentified. The data were obtained in a study of cytomegalovirus exposure and HLA in healthy donors. Study-level findings and limits: It was approximately 150 TCR beta chains that were listed as cytomegalovirus-associated. In vitro testing confirmed a few CMV-associated chains as specific for CMV antigens. The finding came from a later analysis; first-cohort TCR clusters tended to co-occur in the 130 or so validation repertoires.

An approximately 120-subject validation cohort, separate from the approximately 670-subject first cohort, supplied the donors. The repertoire was sequenced with immunoSEQ multiplex PCR; TCRdb's copy has only in-frame clones and lacks some. Here the sample spans some 140,000 clones, around 84% being singletons. The CDR3 covers 16 residues. The V segment lost 3 bases and the J segment 3 bases; nucleotides outside the gene matches: 7. In germline, CDR1 is SGHDN, CDR2 FVKESK. Sequencing was carried out using PBMCs. The chain joins TRBV14 to TRBJ2-1; the match to TRBD2 covers 8 bases. This receptor was taken from a human donor in good health. The chain's CDR3 is CASSHPGGVGYNEQFF. For the CDR3, the DNA is TGTGCCAGCAGCCATCCGGGGGGGGTCGGCTACAATGAGCAGTTCTTC. Full variable domain (rest looked up from reference TRBV14 and TRBJ2-1): EAGVTQFPSHSVIEKGQTVTLRCDPISGHDNLYWYRRVMGKEIKFLLHFVKESKQDESGMPNNRFLAERTGGTYSTLKVQPAELEDSGVYFCASSHPGGVGYNEQFFGPGTRLTVL.